The 21 T cell receptor beta chains below were found in one sample sequenced in a study of breast tumors, draining lymph nodes, adjacent tissues. Axillary draining lymph nodes of breast cancer patients supplied the node samples. TCRdb itself ran the multiplex PCR reads through MiXCR, one entry per CDR3 protein. The sample carries about 170,000 distinct CDR3 sequences, 33% recorded once. Input material: axillary lymph node tissue. The receptors stem from a female donor with breast cancer. Some clones in this sample may be carry-over from other donors' samples.

The V gene is TRBV2, the J gene TRBJ1-6; D gene uncertain. The CDR3 is 11 amino acids. CDR1 is SNHLY and CDR2 is FYNNEI in the germline V gene. V dropped 3 bases and J dropped 15 bases, with 9 bases sitting between them. This CDR3 is CASSERARLHF. Here the CDR3 DNA reads TGTGCCAGCAGTGAGAGGGCCCGCCTCCACTTT. The entire variable domain, with the rest obtained from reference TRBV2 and TRBJ1-6, is as follows: EPEVTQTPSHQVTQMGQEVILRCVPISNHLYFYWYRQILGQKVEFLVSFYNNEISEKSEIFDDQFSVERPDGSNFTLKIRSTKLEDSAMYFCASSERARLHFGNGTRLTVT.

This clonotype was counted a single time. The genes are TRBV12-3 or TRBV12-4 and TRBJ2-7; D is unclear. This CDR3 spans 12 amino acids. Trimming removed 6 bases at V and 1 base at J, with 7 bases between. In nucleotides, the CDR3 is TGTGCCAGCAGACGCGAGTCCTACGAGCAGTACTTC. Translated: CASRRESYEQYF.

This clonotype appeared many times. The rearrangement joins TRBV10-1 to TRBJ2-5; D is unresolved. Looked up from germline, CDR1 is WNHNN and CDR2 is SYGVQD (reference sequence). V lost 5 bases and J 5 bases, leaving 18 bases between the germline ends. The CDR3 runs 15 residues. CDR3 amino acids: CASSTYENRPETQYF. The CDR3 bases are TGCGCCAGCAGTACCTATGAGAACAGACCGGAGACCCAGTACTTC.

Ten or more counts support this clonotype. The chain has TRBV12-3 or TRBV12-4 and TRBJ2-7; TRBD2 aligns across 7 bases. The CDR3 runs to 15 residues. V was clipped by 6 bases and J by 2 bases; unmatched bases: 10. The DNA for the CDR3 is TGTGCCAGCAGCATGGGGCTAGCGGAGGCCTACGAGCAGTACTTC. Translation gives CASSMGLAEAYEQYF.

Concerning this clonotype: The conserved phenylalanine or tryptophan normally closing the CDR3 is absent here, so this likely arose from a read error. The V and J genes are TRBV10-2 and TRBJ1-2; D remains unclear. V lost 8 bases, J lost 3 bases, and 10 bases lay in between. Per germline, CDR1 WSHSY and CDR2 SAAADI. CDR3 length equals 12 residues. CDR3 sequence: CASWEADYGYTL. The DNA of the CDR3 is TGCGCCAGCTGGGAAGCAGACTATGGCTACACCCTC.

This clonotype was seen many times. The V call is TRBV7-3, the J call TRBJ2-3; the match to TRBD2 covers 11 bases. The CDR3 extends over 16 amino acids. J lost 2 bases, V lost 5 bases, and 6 bases had no gene match. Germline assignment: CDR1 SGHTA and CDR2 FQGTGA. CDR3 in DNA: TGTGCCAGCAGCCCGTTGACTAGCGGGATCACAGATACGCAGTATTTT. This gives the protein CASSPLTSGITDTQYF.

To note about this clonotype: The CDR3 end shows no conserved phenylalanine or tryptophan, and so a read error is likely. The chain uses TRBV28 and TRBJ2-5; 10 bases align to TRBD1. In germline, CDR1 is MDHEN, CDR2 SYDVKM. CDR3 size: 14 residues. V was pared by 6 bases and J by 8 bases, with 9 bases of the junction left unmatched. CDR3 DNA sequence: TGTGCCAGCAGGGACCCCGGGACAGGGGACACCCAGTACTCC. Protein sequence: CASRDPGTGDTQYS.

This clonotype was recorded many times. V and J are TRBV20-1 and TRBJ1-5, with 7 bases fitting TRBD1. The CDR3 loop spans 16 amino acids. With 2 bases clipped from V and 0 bases from J, the junction kept 7 bases outside the gene matches. Germline CDR1 is DFQATT and CDR2 is SNEGSKA (reference sequence). The CDR3 loop is CSARRQTGVSNQPQHF. CDR3 coding DNA: TGCAGTGCTAGACGTCAAACAGGGGTTAGCAATCAGCCCCAGCATTTT.

The chain is built from TRBV12-3 or TRBV12-4 and TRBJ2-7, with D perhaps TRBD1 (6 bases). The CDR3 has 19 amino acids. Trimming took 4 bases from V and 2 from J, leaving 27 bases between them. The DNA for the CDR3 is TGTGCCAGCAGTTACCCGCGGCGGCGCGTAGGGGGAAGCCCCTACGAGCAGTACTTC. This gives the protein CASSYPRRRVGGSPYEQYF.

This clonotype was recorded at least ten times. The chain is built from TRBV6-2 or TRBV6-3 and TRBJ2-7; the match to TRBD2 covers 11 bases. Per the germline V gene, CDR1 is MNHEY and CDR2 is SVGEGT. The length of the CDR3 is 14 residues. Trimming at V came to 7 bases and at J to 3 bases, leaving 5 bases not matched to a gene. The CDR3 nucleotides read TGTGCCAGCACCTCACTAGCGGGAGTCTACGAGCAGTACTTC. Translating gives CASTSLAGVYEQYF.

There are many counts of this clonotype. The V gene is TRBV4-3, the J gene TRBJ2-7; 9 nucleotides agree with TRBD2. The junction had 9 bases not matched to a gene; V was cut back by 0 bases and J by 6 bases. This CDR3 region has 16 residues. The germline gives CDR1 LGHNA, CDR2 YSLEER. The CDR3 DNA reads TGCGCCAGCAGCCAAGATCGTGCGGGAGGGCCCTCCGAGCAGTACTTC. It yields the protein CASSQDRAGGPSEQYF.

Ten or more counts support this clonotype. The chain uses TRBV20-1 and TRBJ2-7; 9 bases align to TRBD2. With V trimmed by 5 bases and J by 0 bases, 14 bases remained unmatched. In germline, CDR1 is DFQATT, CDR2 SNEGSKA (reference sequence). This CDR3 is built from 17 residues. CDR3 residues: CSAGSRAGGPNSYEQYF. The CDR3 nucleotides are TGCAGTGCTGGGTCTCGAGCGGGAGGCCCCAACTCCTACGAGCAGTACTTC.

A note on this clonotype: A read error may produce the germline difference seen at one junction end. V usage is TRBV4-3 and J usage is TRBJ2-1; 9 bases fit TRBD2. The CDR3 consists of 17 residues. Germline V gene lookup returns CDR1 LGHNA and CDR2 YSLEER. The CDR3 spells CARSQVGAGGPPGEQFF. The DNA of the CDR3 is TGCGCCAGAAGCCAAGTAGGAGCGGGAGGCCCTCCGGGTGAGCAGTTCTTC.

There are many counts of this clonotype. The CDR3 loop is CASSGQRASSYNSPLHF. For the CDR3, the DNA is TGTGCCAGCAGTGGCCAACGGGCGTCCTCCTATAATTCACCCCTCCACTTT. The chain couples TRBV7-8 to TRBJ1-6; D remains unclear. Germline V gene sequence: CDR1 SGHVS, CDR2 FQNEAQ. V lost 6 bases and J lost 0, with 15 bases in between. The CDR3 has 17 residues.

The CDR3 spells CASRSAGKPQHF. DNA for the CDR3: TGTGCCAGCAGATCGGCCGGGAAGCCCCAGCATTTT. This rearrangement joins TRBV2 to TRBJ1-5; D remains ambiguous. This CDR3 spans 12 amino acids. V was trimmed by 6 bases and J by 8 bases, leaving 11 bases between them. CDR1 SNHLY and CDR2 FYNNEI come from the germline V gene.

This clonotype was detected ten times or more. The chain couples TRBV13 to TRBJ2-1, with 10 bases fitting TRBD2. The CDR3 consists of 15 residues. V dropped 1 base and J dropped 6; count of bases not matched to a gene: 3. The germline V gene has CDR1 PRHDT and CDR2 FYEKMQ (reference sequence). This chain's CDR3 is CASSLEAGGLNEQFF. The DNA for the CDR3 is TGTGCCAGCAGCTTAGAAGCGGGGGGGCTCAATGAGCAGTTCTTC.

In this sample, this clonotype turned up a few times. The chain couples TRBV6-1 to TRBJ1-1; D is unclear. CDR3 length equals 13 residues. The germline V gene encodes CDR1 MNHNS and CDR2 SASEGT. Trimming removed 2 bases at V and 1 base at J, with 5 bases between. CDR3 residues: CASSENRNTEAFF. In DNA form, the CDR3 reads TGTGCCAGCAGTGAAAACAGGAACACTGAAGCTTTCTTT.

As concerns this clonotype: A much larger clone differs by one base, so this may be a read error. The CDR3 does not end in the conserved phenylalanine or tryptophan, so this is likely a read error. This rearrangement joins TRBV19 to TRBJ2-2; perhaps D is TRBD1 or TRBD2 (6 bases each). Germline CDR1 is LNHDA and CDR2 is SQIVND (reference sequence). The V gene lost 1 base and the J gene lost 1 base, with 10 bases spanning the gap. This CDR3 spans 16 amino acids. The CDR3 DNA reads as TGTGCCAGTAGTATAGGGGGGGCGGGGAACACCGGGGAGCTGTTTTCT. Amino acid sequence: CASSIGGAGNTGELFS.

This clonotype was recorded at least ten times. The CDR3 protein is CASSPRTSSRGGSYEQYF. Written as DNA, the CDR3 is TGTGCCAGCTCACCCAGGACTAGCTCAAGGGGTGGATCCTACGAGCAGTACTTC. The chain has TRBV18 and TRBJ2-7; 8 bases agree with TRBD2. The CDR3 runs 18 residues. Losses at the gene ends were 3 bases for V and 1 base for J; bases not matched to a gene: 14. Germline-derived CDR1 and CDR2 are KGHSH and LQKENI.

At least ten counts were recorded for this clonotype. The CDR3 region is CSVEVGAEDTQYF. The CDR3, as DNA: TGCAGCGTTGAAGTGGGGGCGGAAGATACGCAGTATTTT. This chain connects TRBV29-1 to TRBJ2-3, with D perhaps matching TRBD1 (6 bases). The CDR3 has 13 amino acids. Germline V gene sequence: CDR1 SQVTM, CDR2 ANQGSEA. V was pared by 1 base and J by 5 bases, with 10 bases between.

Only a few counts were recorded for this clonotype. This may arise from a read error, as a much more abundant clone is one base away. This rearrangement joins TRBV5-8 to TRBJ1-6, with D perhaps TRBD1 (5 bases). The length of the CDR3 is 13 residues. V was pared by 7 bases and J by 13 bases, with 18 bases between. Germline lookup yields CDR1 SGHTS and CDR2 YDEGEE. The CDR3 DNA is TGTGCCAGCGGGGGATTAACAGCTCCCCCCCTCCACTTT. Amino acids: CASGGLTAPPLHF.